The sequence of this T cell receptor (beta chain) was determined in a study of shared clonotypes between healthy human individuals (dated by TCRdb to about 2020). Regarding the complete study: A few men and a couple of women, aged 18 to 49 years, made up the cohort. To estimate repertoire size and how much clonotype sharing occurs between individuals, the study deeply sequenced the blood TCR repertoires of five healthy adults. Between about 0.8 and 9 billion PBMCs per donor were obtained by leukapheresis. For each donor, CD4 naive and CD4 memory were each run on three plates, CD8 naive on two plates, and CD8 memory on one plate. Libraries were prepared and TCR repertoires were sequenced by different laboratories using diverse techniques, in order to increase sequencing depth and limit assay-specific biases.

Donors were healthy HIV-negative adults with no recently reported acute infections or vaccinations. Every donor was a Caucasian adult residing in Nashville, Tennessee, USA. CD4+ T cells were enriched by magnetic negative selection; naive cells were then positively selected on CD45RA, and the negative fraction formed the memory subset. After blood collection by leukapheresis, PBMCs were isolated using Ficoll-Histopaque density gradient centrifugation and then cryopreserved in the vapor phase of liquid nitrogen. Analytical flow cytometry was used to check the purity and quantity of every magnetically sorted T cell population. Genomic DNA was isolated from every sorted fraction and measured by UV absorbance on a Nanodrop 2000c. The germline V gene (reference sequence) provides CDR1 SEHNR and CDR2 FQNEAQ. The junction shows trimming of 5 bases on V and 3 bases on J, and the gene matches do not reach 7 bases of it. From the cysteine up to the phenylalanine, the CDR3 has a length of 15 residues. Left in the record is the CDR3 DNA by itself, 45 bases read in frame from the first base.

General study outcomes and caveats: The small number of donors limited the genetic and exposure-history diversity represented. Clonotypes shared by all four sorted-subset donors showed higher generation probabilities than non-shared clonotypes. Naive subsets generally had larger estimated clonotype richness than memory subsets did. Even with the large sequencing depth, rarefaction of the sorted-subset datasets indicated that sequencing was incomplete. Sharing across a handful of donors was observed for about 5% of naive CD4, under 4% of naive CD8, roughly 2.3% of memory CD4, and around 0.4% of memory CD8 clonotypes. Sampling was limited to blood, and TCR repertoires in tissue likely differ from TCR repertoires in blood. Pairwise subsampling led to the expectation that sequencing depth would affect the degree of clonotype sharing among donors.

As concerns this clone: The antigen it recognizes is unknown. Base-call qualities are not available, and no considerably larger clone is one nucleotide away.

Using the deep immunoSEQ assay, multiplex PCR amplified TCR CDR3 regions from genomic DNA. For each cell subset, the extracted genomic DNA was distributed evenly across all wells of several immunoSEQ 96-well plates, and each plate served as one replicate. For sorted subsets, approximately 190 ng of genomic DNA, equivalent to some 30,000 T cell genomes, went into each replicate PCR. Purified libraries were quantified with a Qubit 3.0 fluorometer, sized on a Bioanalyzer 2100, and re-quantified with the KAPA Library Quantification kit. A separate single-read 150-cycle Illumina NextSeq 550 flow cell was used to sequence each immunoSEQ 96-well plate. The authors processed their data as follows. The immunoSEQ output contained only junctional sequences without quality scores, so filtering could not match that applied to full-length reads. Sequences were annotated with PyIR, a Python wrapper for IgBLAST v1.9, using IMGT germline references to assign V/J genes and CDR3. Reads were removed for weak V/J assignments (E-value above 1e-6), missing CDR3, stop codons, out-of-frame junctions, or ambiguous translated residues. V3J clonotypes were defined as sequences sharing an identical inferred V gene, J gene, and CDR3 amino acid sequence. To compute the percentage overlap between repertoires, the number of shared unique clonotypes was divided by the size of the smaller repertoire. Three approaches were used to assess repertoire richness: RTK rarefaction, the Chao1 estimator, and Recon v2.1 estimates of unobserved clonotypes. Generation probabilities for all TCRbeta clonotypes obtained by the gDNA method from a few donors were computed using OLGA. TCRdb obtained this table from immuneACCESS and retained in-frame rearrangements with V and J assigned. These tables miss some clones; where compared with another copy, unresolved V genes account for less than half of the shortfall, and the remainder is unexplained. The DNA was the basis for D and trimming; V, J and clone size are from that table. A total of approximately 1.1 million clones appear in this sample, around three quarters of them only once. Approximately 0.5% of the sample lies in the top ten.

The rearrangement joined TRBV7-9 to TRBJ1-1, with 9 middle bases fitting TRBD1. The sample consisted of memory CD4+ T cells from PBMCs. The cell subset or site label for this specimen denotes: CD45RA-negative fraction. The origin of this receptor is a man between 18 and 29 years old in good health. Some clones in this sample may be carry-over from other donors' samples. The CDR3 corresponds to CASSHDRDRDTEAFF. The sequenced DNA is TGTGCCAGCAGCCATGACCGGGACAGGGACACTGAAGCTTTCTTT.